These T cell receptor beta chains were read from a single sample in a study of post-analysis software for immune sequencing data. TCRdb reanalysed the PCR reads using MiXCR and keeps one entry per CDR3 protein. The data show approximately 350,000 distinct CDR3 sequences, about a third seen once. Sequencing was performed on blood. The receptors were gathered from a girl between 5 and 17 years old with multiple sclerosis. The CDR3 runs from the conserved cysteine through the conserved F or W. The D gene is left open where the match is weak. Clone size is shown for a subset of rows, as once, few, many or a class of expanded clone.

many	TRBV7-3	13	TRBJ2-6	.	TGTGCCAGCAGCTTCTTTGGGGCCAACGTCCTGACTTTC	CASSFFGANVLTF
.	TRBV7-2	17	TRBJ2-5	TRBD2	TGTGCCAGCAGCGTTGCTGGAACGGGGGGGGTCCAAGAGACCCAGTACTTC	CASSVAGTGGVQETQYF
many	TRBV6-6	15	TRBJ1-2	.	TGTGCCAGCAGTTACTCGAGCCTCCAGGCTCCGGACTACACCTTC	CASSYSSLQAPDYTF
.	TRBV7-8	17	TRBJ2-7	TRBD1	TGTGCCGGCAGCTCCCGGACAGGGGGCCTAGGAGACTACGAGCAGTACTTC	CAGSSRTGGLGDYEQYF
.	TRBV5-1	15	TRBJ2-7	.	TGCGCCAGCAGCCATGGCTACAGGGAAGGCGGCGAGCAGTACTTC	CASSHGYREGGEQYF
few	TRBV7-2	15	TRBJ2-2	.	TGTGCCAGCAGCCCGGGTCCATCCCATGCCGGGGAGCTGTTTTTT	CASSPGPSHAGELFF
.	TRBV20-1	16	TRBJ2-1	.	TGCAGTGCCTTCCCGGACCCCTCTCCCAGGGGCAATGAGCAGTTCTTC	CSAFPDPSPRGNEQFF
few	TRBV13	14	TRBJ2-7	TRBD2	TGTGCCAGCAGCTGGGAGGGGTCCTCCTACGAGCAGTACTTC	CASSWEGSSYEQYF
.	TRBV6-1	16	TRBJ2-7	.	TGTGCCAGCCTCCTCTGGACTACGCGGGCTTCGTACGAGCAGTACTTC	CASLLWTTRASYEQYF
few	TRBV7-9	14	TRBJ2-7	.	TGTGCCAGCAGCTTAGCGGGCAGAGACTACGAGCAGTACTTC	CASSLAGRDYEQYF
many	TRBV4-1	16	TRBJ2-5	.	TGCGCCAGCAGCCAAGATCTTGCCCCCGGGGAAGAGACCCAGTACTTC	CASSQDLAPGEETQYF
.	TRBV5-1	16	TRBJ2-1	TRBD1	TGCGCCAGCAGCCTCGACAGGGTAGGGGTATACAATGAGCAGTTCTTC	CASSLDRVGVYNEQFF
few	TRBV4-1	14	TRBJ2-1	.	TGCGCCAGCAGCCAGGGGTACTCCTACAATGAGCAGTTCTTC	CASSQGYSYNEQFF
few	TRBV6-5	15	TRBJ2-3	TRBD1	TGTGCCAGCAGCTCCGGACAGGGATTCACAGATACGCAGTATTTT	CASSSGQGFTDTQYF
.	TRBV12-3/TRBV12-4	14	TRBJ1-5	.	TGTACCAGCAGTGGCGGGCTCAGCAATCAGCCCCAGCATTTT	CTSSGGLSNQPQHF
.	TRBV7-9	14	TRBJ2-7	.	TGTGCCAGCAGCTCTTCGACATACTCCTACGAGCAGTACTTC	CASSSSTYSYEQYF
many	TRBV9	17	TRBJ2-7	.	TGTGCCAGCAGCCTCCCCACACCCGAGTCCCTCTCCTACGAGCAGTACTTC	CASSLPTPESLSYEQYF
.	TRBV18	15	TRBJ2-3	.	TGTGCCAGCTCACCGGTGTTAGAGGGGACAGATACGCAGTATTTT	CASSPVLEGTDTQYF
.	TRBV4-3	17	TRBJ2-7	.	TGCGCCAGCAGCCAAGATTTCAGCCAGGGGGGGGTAGACGAGCAGTACTTC	CASSQDFSQGGVDEQYF
few	TRBV12-3/TRBV12-4	17	TRBJ1-2	.	TGTGCCAGCAGTTTGGGGATGAGGAGGGCCCCGGGTAATAGCTACACCTTC	CASSLGMRRAPGNSYTF
few	TRBV7-9	14	TRBJ1-2	.	TGTGCCAGCAGTTTACCTAGACAGAACTATGGCTACACCTTC	CASSLPRQNYGYTF
many	TRBV5-1	14	TRBJ2-7	.	TGCGCCAGCAGCTTGGTTCCAGGAGCCTACGAGCAGTACTTC	CASSLVPGAYEQYF
few	TRBV3-1	11	TRBJ2-3	.	TGTGCCAGCAGCCAAATTGATACGCAGTATTTT	CASSQIDTQYF
.	TRBV7-2	14	TRBJ2-2	TRBD2	TGTGCCAGCAGCTTAGGGGGAGGGACCGGGGAGCTGTTTTTT	CASSLGGGTGELFF
few	TRBV6-1	15	TRBJ1-5	TRBD1	TGTGCCAGCAGTGAATTGGACAGGGTCAATCAGCCCCAGCATTTT	CASSELDRVNQPQHF
.	TRBV7-9	15	TRBJ2-1	TRBD1	TGTGCCAGCAGCTCGCCCGGGACAGACTACAATGAGCAGTTCTTC	CASSSPGTDYNEQFF
.	TRBV12-3/TRBV12-4	12	TRBJ2-5	.	TGTGCCAGCAGGGTCGAAACTAATGAGCAGTACTTC	CASRVETNEQYF
.	TRBV4-1	15	TRBJ2-7	.	TGCGCCAGCAGCCAAGAGTGGGGGTCGTCCTACGAGCAGTACTTC	CASSQEWGSSYEQYF
.	TRBV12-3/TRBV12-4	14	TRBJ2-5	.	TGTGCCAGCAGTTTCGATCTAGGGGCCGAGACCCAGTACTTC	CASSFDLGAETQYF
.	TRBV7-3	14	TRBJ1-1	.	TGTGCCAGCAGCTTAGACAGATCAAACACTGAAGCTTTCTTT	CASSLDRSNTEAFF
many	TRBV24-1	14	TRBJ2-1	.	TGTGCCACCAGTGTGAGCGCAATTACGAATGAGCAGTTCTTC	CATSVSAITNEQFF
few	TRBV6-5	15	TRBJ2-1	.	TGTGCCAGCAGCTGGGGGGACAGAGACTACAATGAGCAGTTCTTC	CASSWGDRDYNEQFF
few	TRBV20-1	12	TRBJ2-5	.	TGCAGTACCCGGACAAACCAAGAGACCCAGTACTTC	CSTRTNQETQYF
.	TRBV20-1	13	TRBJ2-2	.	TGCAGTGTTGGGGTCGCGAACACCGGGGAGCTGTTTTTT	CSVGVANTGELFF
.	TRBV3-1	14	TRBJ1-1	.	TGTGCCAGCAGCCAAGGGCTGACCAACACTGAAGCTTTCTTT	CASSQGLTNTEAFF
.	TRBV28	14	TRBJ2-4	.	TGTGCCAGCAGTTTATTCCCGGGGGCGAACATTCAGTACTTC	CASSLFPGANIQYF
.	TRBV4-3	20	TRBJ2-7	TRBD1	TGCGCCAGCAGCCAAGATAGGACGGGTGACTGGACAGGGGGGATCTACGAGCAGTACTTC	CASSQDRTGDWTGGIYEQYF
.	TRBV12-3/TRBV12-4	13	TRBJ2-5	.	TGTGCCAGCAAGGATTTAGCGGCCGAGACCCAGTACTTC	CASKDLAAETQYF
few	TRBV7-7	17	TRBJ2-2	.	TGTGCTAGCAGCTTAGCGCCACAGCCGGCGGACACCGGGGAGCTGTTTTTT	CASSLAPQPADTGELFF